These 6 T cell receptor beta chains share one sample of origin, sequenced in a study of neoadjuvant nivolumab and ipilimumab in lung cancer. The method was immunoSEQ multiplex PCR; TCRdb's version includes in-frame clones alone and lacks a portion of them. Counted here are approximately 26,000 clones, approximately 80% occurring once; the ten biggest clones make up roughly 6.1%. This material consisted of peripheral blood, taken before neoadjuvant nivolumab, alone or with ipilimumab. All receptors derive from an adult with non-small cell lung cancer.

With respect to this clone: Other nucleotide sequences from this sample produce the same CDR3. The genes are TRBV5-4 and TRBJ2-3; D ambiguous. CDR3 size: 15 residues. V lost 0 bases, J lost 0 bases, and 8 bases lay in between. Germline V gene sequence: CDR1 SGHNT, CDR2 YYREEE (reference sequence). CDR3 protein: CASSLGLPSTDTQYF. In nucleotides, the CDR3 is TGTGCCAGCAGCTTGGGACTTCCCAGCACAGATACGCAGTATTTT.

This chain uses TRBV2 with TRBJ1-4; TRBD1 is a possible D gene (5 bases). Germline assignment: CDR1 SNHLY and CDR2 FYNNEI. This CDR3 region has 14 residues. V was cut by 9 bases and J by 5 bases, with 16 bases left in between. CDR3 nucleotides: TGTGCCAGGGGGGTCCGATCTCAGAATGAAAAACTGTTTTTT. Protein product: CARGVRSQNEKLFF.

J is TRBJ2-5 and V is TRBV6-1; possibly TRBD2 for D (6 bases). The CDR3 contains 13 residues. The germline V and J ends were trimmed by 6 bases and 1 base, with 9 bases remaining between them. The germline gives CDR1 MNHNS, CDR2 SASEGT. Here the CDR3 reads CASSGTFQETQYF. DNA for the CDR3: TGTGCCAGCAGCGGGACTTTCCAAGAGACCCAGTACTTC.

By sample fraction, this clone is medium-sized. V and J are TRBV2 and TRBJ1-1, with D tentatively TRBD1 (5 bases). V lost 6 bases and J 3 bases, leaving 14 bases between the germline ends. Germline loops: CDR1 SNHLY, CDR2 FYNNEI. The CDR3 covers 14 residues. In DNA form, the CDR3 reads TGTGCCAGCAGGGCCGGTACAGGTTACACTGAAGCTTTCTTT. This translates into CASRAGTGYTEAFF.

The chain employs TRBV19 and TRBJ2-1; D unclear. V shed 3 bases and J shed 2 bases, with 8 bases lying between them. The CDR3 runs to 14 residues. Looked up from germline, CDR1 is LNHDA and CDR2 is SQIVND (reference sequence). The CDR3 region is CASSMAVTYNEQFF. CDR3 nucleotide sequence: TGTGCCAGTAGTATGGCAGTTACCTACAATGAGCAGTTCTTC.

The rearrangement uses TRBV25-1 and TRBJ2-7, with unresolved D. Trimming removed 3 bases at V and 0 bases at J, with 12 bases between. The CDR3 runs to 15 residues. Germline V gives CDR1 MGHDK, CDR2 SYGVNS. The CDR3 coding sequence is TGTGCCAGCAGTGAGGCTTTAGGCAGCTCCTACGAGCAGTACTTC. Amino acids: CASSEALGSSYEQYF.